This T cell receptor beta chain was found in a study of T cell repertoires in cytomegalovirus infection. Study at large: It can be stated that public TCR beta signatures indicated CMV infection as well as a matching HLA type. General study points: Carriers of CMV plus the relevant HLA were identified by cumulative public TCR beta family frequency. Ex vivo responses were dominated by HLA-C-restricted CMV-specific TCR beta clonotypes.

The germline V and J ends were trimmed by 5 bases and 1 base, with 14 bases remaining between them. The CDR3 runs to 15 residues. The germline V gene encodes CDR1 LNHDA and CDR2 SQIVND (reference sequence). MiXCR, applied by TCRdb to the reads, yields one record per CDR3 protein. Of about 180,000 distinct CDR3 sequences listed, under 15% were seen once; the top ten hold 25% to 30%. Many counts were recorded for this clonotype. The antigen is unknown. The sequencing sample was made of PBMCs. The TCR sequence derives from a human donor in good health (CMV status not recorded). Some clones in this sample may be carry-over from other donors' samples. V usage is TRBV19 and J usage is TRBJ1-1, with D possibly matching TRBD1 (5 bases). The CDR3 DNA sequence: TGTGCCAGTAGTCCCCCGGGACCCCCGAACACTGAAGCTTTCTTT. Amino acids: CASSPPGPPNTEAFF.